The 8 T cell receptor beta chains in this list originate from one sample, sequenced in a study of blood T cells in healthy people across ages. Next came a second PCR, run for about 7 to 12 cycles, which used a sample-barcoded 5' primer along with a J-beta primer mix. Each CDR3 protein gets one entry after TCRdb re-called the 5' RACE reads with MiXCR. This table has about 280,000 distinct CDR3 sequences, 25% to 30% appearing once. Specimen: blood. These TCRs come from a woman aged 65 to 85 in good health.

In its sample, this clonotype was seen a few times. The chain recombines TRBV15 with TRBJ2-5; 9 positions match TRBD2. CDR3 size: 16 residues. Germline CDR1 and CDR2: LNHNV and YYDKDF (reference sequence). The V gene end was trimmed by 9 bases and the J gene end by 2 bases; junction bases not matched to a gene: 13. The CDR3 DNA reads TGTGCCACTAGGCGGAATAGCGGGAGACAACAAGAGACCCAGTACTTC. Translation: CATRRNSGRQQETQYF.

The rearrangement uses TRBV20-1 and TRBJ2-4, with D possibly matching TRBD2 (5 bases). This CDR3 is built from 14 residues. V gave up 6 bases and J gave up 0 bases, with 12 bases separating them. Germline values: CDR1 DFQATT, CDR2 SNEGSKA (reference sequence). This CDR3 reads CSALAELAKNIQYF. The CDR3 DNA sequence: TGCAGTGCCCTAGCAGAACTAGCCAAAAACATTCAGTACTTC.

This clonotype was seen a few times. The chain has TRBV9 and TRBJ1-3; D is uncertain. The CDR3 has 18 residues. CDR1 and CDR2 (germline): SGDLS, YYNGEE. V dropped 0 bases and J dropped 0 bases, with 16 bases sitting between them. The CDR3 is CASSVESAGDLSGNTIYF. CDR3 DNA: TGTGCCAGCAGCGTAGAATCGGCGGGCGATCTCTCTGGAAACACCATATATTTT.

This clonotype appeared once. V gene TRBV20-1 combines with J gene TRBJ2-3; 10 bases match TRBD2. CDR1 is DFQATT, CDR2 SNEGSKA, per germline (reference sequence). V lost 3 bases to trimming and J lost 2 bases; unmatched junction nucleotides: 8. The CDR3 has 16 amino acids. CDR3 nucleotide sequence: TGCAGTGCTAGGTGGGAGCGGGGGGGCTTCACAGATACGCAGTATTTT. Translated: CSARWERGGFTDTQYF.

This sequence joins TRBV18 and TRBJ1-3; D gene uncertain. Deletions cut 4 bases from V and 2 bases from J, with 15 bases between. Per germline, CDR1 KGHSH and CDR2 LQKENI. The CDR3 consists of 16 residues. CDR3 in DNA: TGTGCCAGCTCACTCATCGAGGGAATCGCTGGAAACACCATATATTTT. Translated, it gives CASSLIEGIAGNTIYF.

In this sample, this clonotype turned up many times. This chain uses TRBV3-1 with TRBJ1-1, with TRBD1 identical over 9 bases. V trimming: 6 bases; J trimming: 12 bases; junction bases outside the gene matches: 8. Germline lookup yields CDR1 LGHDT and CDR2 YNNKEL (reference sequence). This CDR3 spans 12 amino acids. CDR3 nucleotide sequence: TGTGCCAGCAGTCCCGGACAGGGGCGACCTTTCTTT. This sequence encodes CASSPGQGRPFF.

This rearrangement joins TRBV5-6 to TRBJ2-1; 10 bases are shared with TRBD1. V shed 0 bases, J shed 7 bases, and the junction held 7 bases outside the gene matches. The germline CDR1 and CDR2 sequences are SGHDT and YYEEEE. This CDR3 has 16 amino acids. The CDR3 is CASSLVGDRGGNEQFF. The CDR3 DNA reads as TGTGCCAGCAGCTTGGTCGGGGACAGGGGTGGGAATGAGCAGTTCTTC.

The chain links TRBV5-6 to TRBJ1-4; 7 positions agree with TRBD1. The CDR3 spans 13 residues. V lost 4 bases, J lost 8 bases, and 5 bases stayed unmatched. The V gene's germline CDR1 is SGHDT and CDR2 YYEEEE. In DNA form, the CDR3 reads TGTGCCAGCAGCATCTCCAGGGGGGAAAAACTGTTTTTT. Protein: CASSISRGEKLFF. Together with reference TRBV5-6 and TRBJ1-4, the CDR3 gives the full variable domain: DAGVTQSPTHLIKTRGQQVTLRCSPKSGHDTVSWYQQALGQGPQFIFQYYEEEERQRGNFPDRFSGHQFPNYSSELNVNALLLGDSALYLCASSISRGEKLFFGSGTQLSVL.